This section outlines one T cell receptor beta chain sequence together with its context. This sample is drawn from a study of control samples from healthy donors and cancer patients. Generated by immunoSEQ multiplex PCR, the TCRdb table keeps only in-frame clones and is missing some. The sample shows 15,000 to 20,000 clones, around 83% of them seen only once. This clonotype was sampled from a woman in her sixties or seventies with colorectal cancer. Sequencing was performed on PBMCs.

This chain's CDR3 is CASSVGHSNQPQHF. In DNA form, the CDR3 reads TGTGCCAGCAGCGTAGGCCATAGCAATCAGCCCCAGCATTTT. The V call is TRBV9, the J call TRBJ1-5, with D unclear. V was clipped by 0 bases and J by 0 bases, with 4 bases between them. CDR1 and CDR2 from the germline V gene are SGDLS and YYNGEE. The CDR3 extends over 14 amino acids.